The entry below gives a single T cell receptor beta chain sequence along with its context. Data came from immunoSEQ multiplex PCR; TCRdb stores just in-frame clones and leaves some out. The data show around 32,000 clones, more than 85% seen once. These data come from a study of blood T cell repertoires in COVID-19. Per the germline V gene, CDR1 is SGHNT and CDR2 is YYREEE (reference sequence). This CDR3 has 15 residues. Trimming stripped 2 bases from V and 0 bases from J, with 8 bases between. This receptor was obtained from a male donor with active COVID-19. Sample: peripheral blood. The rearrangement uses TRBV5-4 and TRBJ1-4, with D perhaps TRBD1 (6 bases). CDR3 region: CASSLQGATNEKLFF. The CDR3 nucleotides read TGTGCCAGCAGCTTACAGGGAGCAACTAATGAAAAACTGTTTTTT.